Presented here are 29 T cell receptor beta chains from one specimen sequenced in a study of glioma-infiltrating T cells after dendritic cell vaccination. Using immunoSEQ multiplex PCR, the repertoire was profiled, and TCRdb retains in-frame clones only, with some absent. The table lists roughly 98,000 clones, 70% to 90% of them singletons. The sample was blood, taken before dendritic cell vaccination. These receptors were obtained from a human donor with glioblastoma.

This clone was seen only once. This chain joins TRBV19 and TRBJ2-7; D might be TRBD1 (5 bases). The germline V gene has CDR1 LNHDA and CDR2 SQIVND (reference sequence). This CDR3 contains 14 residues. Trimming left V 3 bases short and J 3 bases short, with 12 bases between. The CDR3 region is CASSMVVGDYEQYF. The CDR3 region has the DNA TGTGCCAGTAGTATGGTAGTAGGGGACTACGAGCAGTACTTC.

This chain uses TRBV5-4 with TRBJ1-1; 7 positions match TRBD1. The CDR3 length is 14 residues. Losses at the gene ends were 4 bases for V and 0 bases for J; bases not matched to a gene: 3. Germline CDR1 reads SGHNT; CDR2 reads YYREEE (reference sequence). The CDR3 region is CASSTGQMNTEAFF. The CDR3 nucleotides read TGTGCCAGCAGCACGGGACAGATGAACACTGAAGCTTTCTTT. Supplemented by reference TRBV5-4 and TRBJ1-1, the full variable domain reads ETGVTQSPTHLIKTRGQQVTLRCSSQSGHNTVSWYQQALGQGPQFIFQYYREEENGRGNFPPRFSGLQFPNYSSELNVNALELDDSALYLCASSTGQMNTEAFFGQGTRLTVV.

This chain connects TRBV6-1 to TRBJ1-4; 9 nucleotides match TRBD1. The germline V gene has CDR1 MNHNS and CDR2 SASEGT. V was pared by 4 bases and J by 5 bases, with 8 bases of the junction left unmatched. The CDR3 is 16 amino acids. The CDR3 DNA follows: TGTGCCAGCAGTGGCCGACAGGGGGTTAAGAATGAAAAACTGTTTTTT. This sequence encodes CASSGRQGVKNEKLFF.

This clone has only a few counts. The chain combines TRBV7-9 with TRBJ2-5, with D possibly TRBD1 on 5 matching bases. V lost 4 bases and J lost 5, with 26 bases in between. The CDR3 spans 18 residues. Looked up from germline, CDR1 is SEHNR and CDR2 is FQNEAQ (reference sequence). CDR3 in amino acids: CASSSFPAYRNDKETQYF. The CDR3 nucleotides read TGTGCCAGCAGCTCCTTCCCCGCCTACAGGAACGACAAGGAGACCCAGTACTTC.

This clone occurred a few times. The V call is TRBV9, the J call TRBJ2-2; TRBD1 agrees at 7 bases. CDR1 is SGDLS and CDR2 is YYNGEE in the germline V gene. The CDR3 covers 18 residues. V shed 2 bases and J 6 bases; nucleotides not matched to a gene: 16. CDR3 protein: CASSVTGSRGLESGELFF. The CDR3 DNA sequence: TGTGCCAGCAGCGTCACAGGGTCCAGGGGGTTAGAATCCGGGGAGCTGTTTTTT.

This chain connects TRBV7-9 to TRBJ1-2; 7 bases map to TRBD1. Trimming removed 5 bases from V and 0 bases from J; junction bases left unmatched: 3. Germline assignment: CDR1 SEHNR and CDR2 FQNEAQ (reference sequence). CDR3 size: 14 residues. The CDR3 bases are TGTGCCAGCAGCCTTCAGGGGGCTAACTATGGCTACACCTTC. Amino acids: CASSLQGANYGYTF.

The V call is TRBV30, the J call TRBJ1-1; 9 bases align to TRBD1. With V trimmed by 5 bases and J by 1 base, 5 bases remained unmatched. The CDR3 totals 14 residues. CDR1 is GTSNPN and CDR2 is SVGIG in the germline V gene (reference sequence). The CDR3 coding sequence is TGTGCCTGGGTGGACAGGGGCTCGAACACTGAAGCTTTCTTT. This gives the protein CAWVDRGSNTEAFF. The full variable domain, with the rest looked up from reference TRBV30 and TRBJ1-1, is SQTIHQWPATLVQPVGSPLSLECTVEGTSNPNLYWYRQAAGRGLQLLFYSVGIGQISSEVPQNLSASRPQDRQFILSSKKLLLSDSGFYLCAWVDRGSNTEAFFGQGTRLTVV.

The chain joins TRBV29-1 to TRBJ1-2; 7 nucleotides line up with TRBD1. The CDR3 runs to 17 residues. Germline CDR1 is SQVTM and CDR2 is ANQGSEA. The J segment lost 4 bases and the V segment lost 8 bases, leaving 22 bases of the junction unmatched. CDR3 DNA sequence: TGCAGCACTAAACCGCGACAGGGAGTACACTCTGGCTATGGCTACACCTTC. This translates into CSTKPRQGVHSGYGYTF.

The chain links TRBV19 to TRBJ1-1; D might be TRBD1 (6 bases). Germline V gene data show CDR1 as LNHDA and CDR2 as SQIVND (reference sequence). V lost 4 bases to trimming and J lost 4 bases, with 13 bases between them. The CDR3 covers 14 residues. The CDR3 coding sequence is TGTGCCAGTAGTACCCCTCAGGGGACCACTGAAGCTTTCTTT. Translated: CASSTPQGTTEAFF.

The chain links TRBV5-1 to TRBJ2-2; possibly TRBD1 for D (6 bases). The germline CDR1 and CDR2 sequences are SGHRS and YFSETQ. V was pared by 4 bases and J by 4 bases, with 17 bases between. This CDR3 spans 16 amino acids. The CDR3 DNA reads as TGCGCCAGCAGCCCGAGATCAGGGGTCAGCACCGGGGAGCTGTTTTTT. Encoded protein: CASSPRSGVSTGELFF. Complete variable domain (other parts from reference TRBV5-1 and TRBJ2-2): KAGVTQTPRYLIKTRGQQVTLSCSPISGHRSVSWYQQTPGQGLQFLFEYFSETQRNKGNFPGRFSGRQFSNSRSEMNVSTLELGDSALYLCASSPRSGVSTGELFFGEGSRLTVL.

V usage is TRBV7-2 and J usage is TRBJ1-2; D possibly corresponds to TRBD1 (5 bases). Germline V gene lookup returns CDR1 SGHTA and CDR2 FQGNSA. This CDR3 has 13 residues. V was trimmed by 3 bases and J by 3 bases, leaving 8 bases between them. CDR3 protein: CASSFDSDYGYTF. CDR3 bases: TGTGCCAGCAGCTTCGACAGCGACTATGGCTACACCTTC. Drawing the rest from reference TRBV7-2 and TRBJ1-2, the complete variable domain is GAGVSQSPSNKVTEKGKDVELRCDPISGHTALYWYRQSLGQGLEFLIYFQGNSAPDKSGLPSDRFSAERTGGSVSTLTIQRTQQEDSAVYLCASSFDSDYGYTFGSGTRLTVV.

The CDR3 bases are TGTGCCAGCAGAGAGACTAGCGGGAGGCCCGAGCAGTACTTC. Translating it yields CASRETSGRPEQYF. The chain is built from TRBV6-5 and TRBJ2-7, with 13 bases fitting TRBD2. V trimming: 6 bases; J trimming: 6 bases; junction bases outside the gene matches: 5. Germline-derived CDR1 and CDR2 are MNHEY and SVGAGI. The CDR3 loop spans 14 amino acids.

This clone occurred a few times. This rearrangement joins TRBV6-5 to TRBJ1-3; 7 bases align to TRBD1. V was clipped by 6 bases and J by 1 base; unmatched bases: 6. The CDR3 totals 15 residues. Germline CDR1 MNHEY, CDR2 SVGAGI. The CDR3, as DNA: TGTGCCAGCAGAATTATGACAGGGTCTGGAAACACCATATATTTT. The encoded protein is CASRIMTGSGNTIYF.

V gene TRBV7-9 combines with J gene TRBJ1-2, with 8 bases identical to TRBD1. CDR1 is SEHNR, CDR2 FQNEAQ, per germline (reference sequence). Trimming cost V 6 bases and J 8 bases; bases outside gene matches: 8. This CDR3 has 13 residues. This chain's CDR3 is CASRYRTGLGYTF. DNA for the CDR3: TGTGCCAGCAGGTATAGGACAGGGCTAGGCTACACCTTC. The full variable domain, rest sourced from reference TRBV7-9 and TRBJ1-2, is DTGVSQNPRHKITKRGQNVTFRCDPISEHNRLYWYRQTLGQGPEFLTYFQNEAQLEKSRLLSDRFSAERPKGSFSTLEIQRTEQGDSAMYLCASRYRTGLGYTFGSGTRLTVV.

The CDR3 protein is CASSFIAGHTEAFF. The CDR3 DNA reads as TGTGCCAGCAGCTTCATTGCAGGGCACACTGAAGCTTTCTTT. V gene TRBV7-9 combines with J gene TRBJ1-1; D possibly corresponds to TRBD1 (5 bases). The length of the CDR3 is 14 residues. V lost 3 bases and J lost 3, with 11 bases in between. Looked up from germline, CDR1 is SEHNR and CDR2 is FQNEAQ (reference sequence).

CDR3 loop: CAWTGNYGYTF. CDR3 DNA sequence: TGTGCCTGGACGGGGAACTATGGCTACACCTTC. V is TRBV30 and J is TRBJ1-2; D gene uncertain. The V end was cut by 4 bases, the J end by 2 bases, with 5 bases between. The CDR3 is 11 residues long. The germline V gene encodes CDR1 GTSNPN and CDR2 SVGIG (reference sequence).

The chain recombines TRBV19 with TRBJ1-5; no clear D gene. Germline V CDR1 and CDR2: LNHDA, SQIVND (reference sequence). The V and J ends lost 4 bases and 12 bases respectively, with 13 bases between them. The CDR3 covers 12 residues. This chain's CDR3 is CASSTQVPLQHF. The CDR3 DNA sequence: TGTGCCAGTAGTACTCAGGTTCCGCTCCAGCATTTT.

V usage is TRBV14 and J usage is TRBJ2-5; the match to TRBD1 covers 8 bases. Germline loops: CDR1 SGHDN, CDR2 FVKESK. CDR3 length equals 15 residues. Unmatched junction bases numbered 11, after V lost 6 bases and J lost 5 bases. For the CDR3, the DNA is TGTGCCAGCAGGCCATCGACAGGGGTTAGTGAGACCCAGTACTTC. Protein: CASRPSTGVSETQYF.

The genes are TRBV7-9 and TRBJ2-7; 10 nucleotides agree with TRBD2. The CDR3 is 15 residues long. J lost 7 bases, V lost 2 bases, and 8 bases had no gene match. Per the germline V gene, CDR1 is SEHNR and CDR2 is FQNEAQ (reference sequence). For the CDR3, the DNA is TGTGCCAGCAGCTTACGGCGTCTAGCGGGAGATGAGCAGTACTTC. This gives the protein CASSLRRLAGDEQYF.

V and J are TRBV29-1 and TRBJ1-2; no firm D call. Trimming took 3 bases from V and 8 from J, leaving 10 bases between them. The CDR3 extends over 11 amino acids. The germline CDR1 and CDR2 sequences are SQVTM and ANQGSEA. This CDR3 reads CSVDRVGGYTF. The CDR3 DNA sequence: TGCAGCGTTGACCGGGTTGGCGGCTACACCTTC.

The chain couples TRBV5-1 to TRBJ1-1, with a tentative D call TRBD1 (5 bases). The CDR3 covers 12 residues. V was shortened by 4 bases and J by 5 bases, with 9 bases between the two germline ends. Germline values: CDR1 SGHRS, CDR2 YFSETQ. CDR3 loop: CASSPRGTEAFF. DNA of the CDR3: TGCGCCAGCAGCCCCCGGGGGACTGAAGCTTTCTTT.

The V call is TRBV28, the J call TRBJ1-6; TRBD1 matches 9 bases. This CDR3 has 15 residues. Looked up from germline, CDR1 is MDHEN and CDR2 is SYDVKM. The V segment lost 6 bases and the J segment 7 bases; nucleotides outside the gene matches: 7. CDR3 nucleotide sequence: TGTGCCAGCAGCCGGCGAGGACAGGGGAATTCACCCCTCCACTTT. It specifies CASSRRGQGNSPLHF. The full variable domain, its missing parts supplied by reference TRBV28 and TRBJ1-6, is DVKVTQSSRYLVKRTGEKVFLECVQDMDHENMFWYRQDPGLGLRLIYFSYDVKMKEKGDIPEGYSVSREKKERFSLILESASTNQTSMYLCASSRRGQGNSPLHFGNGTRLTVT.

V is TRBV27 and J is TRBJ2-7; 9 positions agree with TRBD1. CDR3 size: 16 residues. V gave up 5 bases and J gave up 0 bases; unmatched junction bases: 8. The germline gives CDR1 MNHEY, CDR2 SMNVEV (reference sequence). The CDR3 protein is CASSPRGQGFSYEQYF. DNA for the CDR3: TGTGCCAGCAGTCCCAGGGGACAGGGTTTCTCCTACGAGCAGTACTTC.

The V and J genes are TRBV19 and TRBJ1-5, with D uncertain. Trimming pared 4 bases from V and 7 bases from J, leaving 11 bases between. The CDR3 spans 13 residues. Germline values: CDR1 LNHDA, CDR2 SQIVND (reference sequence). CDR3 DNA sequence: TGTGCCAGTAGTACAAACGCTGAGCAGCCCCAGCATTTT. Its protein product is CASSTNAEQPQHF.

CDR3 loop: CASSVELNEQFF. CDR3 nucleotides: TGTGCCAGCAGCGTAGAGCTCAATGAGCAGTTCTTC. This sequence joins TRBV9 and TRBJ2-1; no definite D call. Trimming cost V 0 bases and J 6 bases, with 4 bases left between them. This CDR3 contains 12 residues. Germline CDR1 and CDR2: SGDLS and YYNGEE. Full variable domain (outside the CDR3, taken from reference TRBV9 and TRBJ2-1): DSGVTQTPKHLITATGQRVTLRCSPRSGDLSVYWYQQSLDQGLQFLIQYYNGEERAKGNILERFSAQQFPDLHSELNLSSLELGDSALYFCASSVELNEQFFGPGTRLTVL.

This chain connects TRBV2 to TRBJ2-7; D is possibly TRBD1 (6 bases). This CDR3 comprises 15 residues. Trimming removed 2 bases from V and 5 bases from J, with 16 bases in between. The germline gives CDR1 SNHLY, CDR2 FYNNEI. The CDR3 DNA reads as TGTGCCAGCAGTGAAATTGGTCAGGGGTGGCACGAGCAGTACTTC. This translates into CASSEIGQGWHEQYF.

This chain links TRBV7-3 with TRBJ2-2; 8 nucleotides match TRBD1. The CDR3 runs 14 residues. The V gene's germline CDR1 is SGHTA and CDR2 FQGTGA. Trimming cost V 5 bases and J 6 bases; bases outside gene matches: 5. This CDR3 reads CASSNTGGPGELFF. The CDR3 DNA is TGTGCCAGCAGCAACACAGGGGGGCCCGGGGAGCTGTTTTTT.

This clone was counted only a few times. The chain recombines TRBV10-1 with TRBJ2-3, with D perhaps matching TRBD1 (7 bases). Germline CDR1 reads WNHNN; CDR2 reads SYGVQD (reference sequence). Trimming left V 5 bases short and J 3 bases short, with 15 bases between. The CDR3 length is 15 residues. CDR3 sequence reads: CASSTLEGATDTQYF. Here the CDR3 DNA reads TGCGCCAGCAGTACACTGGAGGGGGCAACAGATACGCAGTATTTT.

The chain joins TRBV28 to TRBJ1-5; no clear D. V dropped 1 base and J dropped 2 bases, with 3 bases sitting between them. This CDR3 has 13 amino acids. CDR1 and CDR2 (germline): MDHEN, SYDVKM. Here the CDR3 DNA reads TGTGCCAGCAGTTTATTAGGCAATCAGCCCCAGCATTTT. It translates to CASSLLGNQPQHF.